Below are 21 T cell receptor beta chains sequenced from a single sample in a study of shared clonotypes between healthy human individuals. Clones were read by immunoSEQ multiplex PCR, and TCRdb kept only the in-frame ones, dropping some. The sample has 550,000 to 800,000 clones; roughly 70% are singletons. Material for sequencing was memory CD4+ T cells sorted from blood. Documented subset: CD45RA-negative fraction. These receptor sequences come from a woman in her 30s in good health.

This rearrangement joins TRBV13 to TRBJ2-7; D gene unclear. Germline V CDR1 and CDR2: PRHDT, FYEKMQ (reference sequence). V lost 3 bases and J lost 3, with 12 bases in between. CDR3 length equals 14 residues. The DNA for the CDR3 is TGTGCCAGCAGCTTGGGCGGTTCGATCTACGAGCAGTACTTC. Translating gives CASSLGGSIYEQYF.

V gene TRBV10-1 combines with J gene TRBJ2-1, with D possibly TRBD1 on 5 matching bases. Germline V gene sequence: CDR1 WNHNN, CDR2 SYGVQD (reference sequence). The CDR3 contains 13 residues. V gave up 0 bases and J gave up 9 bases, with 9 bases separating them. The CDR3 reads CASSESGQGEQFF. CDR3 coding DNA: TGCGCCAGCAGTGAGTCCGGGCAGGGTGAGCAGTTCTTC.

This clone appeared a few times. V gene TRBV11-2 combines with J gene TRBJ2-7; TRBD2 aligns across 12 bases. The germline V gene encodes CDR1 SGHAT and CDR2 FQNNGV. V lost 5 bases to trimming and J lost 6 bases; unmatched junction nucleotides: 8. The CDR3 covers 15 residues. CDR3 DNA: TGTGCCAGCAGCCCCTCGACTAGCGGGAGTGCCGAGCAGTACTTC. Translated: CASSPSTSGSAEQYF.

The chain links TRBV28 to TRBJ2-1; 9 nucleotides agree with TRBD2. Germline V gene sequence: CDR1 MDHEN, CDR2 SYDVKM. The CDR3 consists of 15 residues. The J segment lost 1 base and the V segment lost 5 bases, leaving 3 bases of the junction unmatched. This CDR3 reads CASSQTSGSYNEQFF. The CDR3 DNA follows: TGTGCCAGCAGTCAAACTAGCGGGTCCTACAATGAGCAGTTCTTC.

This clone appeared many times. The chain employs TRBV7-9 and TRBJ2-2; unclear D gene. There are 13 residues in the CDR3. Germline V gives CDR1 SEHNR, CDR2 FQNEAQ (reference sequence). Deletions cut 3 bases from V and 5 bases from J, with 7 bases between. The CDR3 region is CASSFDITGELFF. The DNA for the CDR3 is TGTGCCAGCAGCTTCGATATAACCGGGGAGCTGTTTTTT.

This sequence joins TRBV19 and TRBJ2-1; 11 positions match TRBD2. Germline values: CDR1 LNHDA, CDR2 SQIVND (reference sequence). The CDR3 contains 17 residues. With 5 bases clipped from V and 8 bases from J, the junction kept 14 bases outside the gene matches. The CDR3 DNA is TGTGCCAGTAGTCTTACAATAACTAGCGGGAGTCGAGATGAGCAGTTCTTC. Its translation is CASSLTITSGSRDEQFF.

The chain links TRBV6-1 to TRBJ1-2, with D possibly being TRBD1 (5 bases). Trimming left V 5 bases short and J 8 bases short, with 12 bases between. The length of the CDR3 is 12 residues. Germline CDR1 and CDR2: MNHNS and SASEGT. CDR3 DNA sequence: TGTGCCAGCAGTAACGCAGGGTACGGCTACACCTTC. It codes for CASSNAGYGYTF.

This CDR3 is CASSTYTAGDEQYF. CDR3 bases: TGTGCCAGCAGTACCTACACAGCGGGAGACGAGCAGTACTTC. The chain carries TRBV27 and TRBJ2-7; 8 bases are shared with TRBD2. This CDR3 is 14 amino acids long. Germline loops: CDR1 MNHEY, CDR2 SMNVEV (reference sequence). V gave up 5 bases and J gave up 5 bases; unmatched junction bases: 8.

The CDR3 sequence is CASSLLPPGLAGGIAKNIQYF. CDR3 in DNA: TGCGCCAGCAGCTTGCTTCCGCCGGGACTAGCGGGAGGGATAGCCAAAAACATTCAGTACTTC. The chain links TRBV5-1 to TRBJ2-4; TRBD2 matches at 16 bases. This CDR3 is built from 21 residues. J gave up 0 bases and V 1 base, and 10 bases lay outside the gene matches. Germline V gene sequence: CDR1 SGHRS, CDR2 YFSETQ.

V usage is TRBV19 and J usage is TRBJ2-7; 10 bases agree with TRBD1. Germline V gene lookup returns CDR1 LNHDA and CDR2 SQIVND (reference sequence). CDR3 size: 14 residues. V trimming: 4 bases; J trimming: 7 bases; junction bases outside the gene matches: 7. CDR3 amino acids: CASSNPGTGVEQYF. The CDR3 nucleotides read TGTGCCAGTAGTAACCCCGGGACAGGGGTAGAGCAGTACTTC.

The chain joins TRBV11-2 to TRBJ2-1; D gene ambiguous. This CDR3 has 14 residues. The V gene lost 5 bases and the J gene lost 6 bases, with 14 bases spanning the gap. Looked up from germline, CDR1 is SGHAT and CDR2 is FQNNGV. The CDR3 DNA reads as TGTGCCAGCAGCATAGTTAGTCGAGCCAATGAGCAGTTCTTC. Translation: CASSIVSRANEQFF. Full variable domain (missing parts from reference TRBV11-2 and TRBJ2-1): EAGVAQSPRYKIIEKRQSVAFWCNPISGHATLYWYQQILGQGPKLLIQFQNNGVVDDSQLPKDRFSAERLKGVDSTLKIQPAKLEDSAVYLCASSIVSRANEQFFGPGTRLTVL.

The CDR3 reads CATVDLRYTGELFF. For the CDR3, the DNA is TGTGCCACCGTAGACCTCCGGTACACCGGGGAGCTGTTTTTT. The gene calls are TRBV6-1 and TRBJ2-2; D is unresolved. Trimming shortened V by 10 bases and J by 3 bases, and 15 bases separated the two germline ends. Germline values: CDR1 MNHNS, CDR2 SASEGT. The CDR3 is made up of 14 amino acids.

The chain links TRBV4-1 to TRBJ2-7; 12 bases align to TRBD2. Germline CDR1 reads MGHRA; CDR2 reads YSYEKL. The V gene end was trimmed by 1 base and the J gene end by 0 bases; junction bases not matched to a gene: 7. The CDR3 is 18 amino acids. The CDR3 bases are TGCGCCAGCAGCCAAGGGGGACTAGCGGGCAGAAGCTCCTACGAGCAGTACTTC. Translation: CASSQGGLAGRSSYEQYF.

V usage is TRBV5-1 and J usage is TRBJ2-3; 12 bases are shared with TRBD2. The CDR3 is 16 amino acids. After removal of 5 bases from V and 0 bases from J, the junction contained 4 bases not matched to a gene. Germline V gene sequence: CDR1 SGHRS, CDR2 YFSETQ. In nucleotides, the CDR3 is TGCGCCAGCAGTCAACTAGCGGGAGGAAGCACAGATACGCAGTATTTT. Translating gives CASSQLAGGSTDTQYF.

This clone has just a few counts. This CDR3 reads CASSSVWPPYEQYF. In DNA form, the CDR3 reads TGCGCCAGCAGCTCCGTTTGGCCCCCCTACGAGCAGTACTTC. This chain connects TRBV5-1 to TRBJ2-7; D gene uncertain. The CDR3 is 14 residues long. V was clipped by 3 bases and J by 2 bases, with 12 bases between them. Germline V gene data show CDR1 as SGHRS and CDR2 as YFSETQ.

The chain links TRBV7-3 to TRBJ2-3; D gene unclear. Trimming took 2 bases from V and 0 from J, leaving 6 bases between them. The CDR3 extends over 14 amino acids. Germline V gives CDR1 SGHTA, CDR2 FQGTGA. In DNA form, the CDR3 reads TGTGCCAGCAGCTTAGCGCCGAGCACAGATACGCAGTATTTT. Translating gives CASSLAPSTDTQYF.

The chain couples TRBV10-2 to TRBJ2-3; no reliable D call. Trimming pared 11 bases from V and 2 bases from J, leaving 11 bases between. The V gene's germline CDR1 is WSHSY and CDR2 SAAADI. The CDR3 has 12 residues. CDR3: CASLAPTDTQYF. CDR3 DNA: TGCGCCTCTCTGGCGCCCACAGATACGCAGTATTTT.

This clone was detected a few times. The genes are TRBV28 and TRBJ1-3; the D gene is possibly TRBD1 (5 bases). The CDR3 totals 14 residues. Germline assignment: CDR1 MDHEN and CDR2 SYDVKM. Trimming removed 6 bases at V and 0 bases at J, with 9 bases between. The CDR3, as DNA: TGTGCCAGCAGGGTTGGGGGCTCTGGAAACACCATATATTTT. This codes for CASRVGGSGNTIYF.

The chain has TRBV5-1 and TRBJ1-2; 8 positions match TRBD1. This CDR3 spans 16 amino acids. The V gene's germline CDR1 is SGHRS and CDR2 YFSETQ. The ends lost 3 bases at V and 8 bases at J; junction bases unmatched: 15. This chain's CDR3 is CASSSDAGTGRLGYTF. As DNA, the CDR3 is TGCGCCAGCAGCTCGGACGCCGGGACAGGACGTTTAGGCTACACCTTC.

The rearrangement joins TRBV7-2 to TRBJ1-3, with D possibly matching TRBD1 (5 bases). The germline V gene has CDR1 SGHTA and CDR2 FQGNSA. The CDR3 contains 14 residues. The V gene lost 5 bases and the J gene lost 4 bases, with 12 bases spanning the gap. CDR3 in amino acids: CASSPQTDGNTIYF. CDR3 nucleotide sequence: TGTGCCAGCAGCCCTCAGACAGACGGAAACACCATATATTTT.

This clone has only a few counts. The chain combines TRBV5-1 with TRBJ2-7, with 8 positions matching TRBD2. This CDR3 is built from 17 residues. Germline CDR1 and CDR2: SGHRS and YFSETQ. V was pared by 4 bases and J by 1 base, with 13 bases of the junction left unmatched. CDR3 protein: CASSPYNGLASSYEQYF. Here the CDR3 DNA reads TGCGCCAGCAGCCCCTACAACGGACTAGCTTCTTCCTACGAGCAGTACTTC.